A selection of T cell receptor beta chains follows, all from one sample in a study of blood T cell repertoires in COVID-19. The protocol was immunoSEQ multiplex PCR, while the TCRdb copy is restricted to in-frame clones and leaves out a portion. The data hold about 100,000 clones, with roughly 90% observed a single time. The sequenced sample was peripheral blood. These receptors came from a human donor with COVID-19, enrolled during active disease. The donor label of this sample is uncertain. Each CDR3 is given with its conserved first and last residue. D genes are given only for firm matches. Part of the rows lack a size; the others show once, few, many or a class for expanded clones.

clone_size	d_call	j_call	v_call	cdr3_nt	cdr3_aa
few	TRBD2	TRBJ2-1	TRBV6-6	TGTGCCAGCAGGCAGACTAGCGGAAGCTCCTACAATGAGCAGTTCTTC	CASRQTSGSSYNEQFF
-	-	TRBJ1-5	TRBV6-5	TGTGCCAGCAGTCGGACAGCAGAACTGAATCAGCCCCAGCATTTT	CASSRTAELNQPQHF
-	-	TRBJ1-1	TRBV2	TGTGCCAGCGCTATGGAGACTGAAGCTTTCTTT	CASAMETEAFF
-	-	TRBJ2-7	TRBV11-2	TGTGCCAGCAGCTCGGGAGCCGGGAGCGAGCAGTACTTC	CASSSGAGSEQYF
-	TRBD2	TRBJ2-1	TRBV24-1	TGTGCCACCAGTGAACCGGGACTAGTCGATGAGCAGTTCTTC	CATSEPGLVDEQFF
-	-	TRBJ1-1	TRBV9	TGTGCCAGCAGCCCCCATGGGGGCCAGAACACTGAAGCTTTCTTT	CASSPHGGQNTEAFF
-	TRBD2	TRBJ2-5	TRBV7-7	TGTGCTAGCAGCTCATTTAGATCGGGGGGCCAAGAGACCCAGTACTTC	CASSSFRSGGQETQYF
-	-	TRBJ2-5	TRBV25-1	TGTGCCAGCAGTGTAGGAGGATCGGGGGAGACCCAGTACTTC	CASSVGGSGETQYF
-	TRBD1	TRBJ2-5	TRBV5-1	TGCGCCAGCAGCGCGGGGACAGGGAGGGAGACCCAGTACTTC	CASSAGTGRETQYF
-	-	TRBJ1-2	TRBV5-1	TGCGCCAGCAGCTTGGGGCAGGGGAATGGCTACACCTTC	CASSLGQGNGYTF
-	-	TRBJ2-7	TRBV5-5	TGTGCCAGCAGCTTGGAACCAGAAAGCTCCTACGAGCAGTACTTC	CASSLEPESSYEQYF
-	-	TRBJ2-7	TRBV6-5	TGTGCCAGCAGTTACTCAAGGGAGGTGTACGAGCAGTACTTC	CASSYSREVYEQYF
-	-	TRBJ1-5	TRBV9	TGTGCCAGCAGCGAGGCAGGTGTGAGTCAGCCCCAGCATTTT	CASSEAGVSQPQHF
-	-	TRBJ2-7	TRBV11-2	TGTGCCAGCAGCTTAGTCGCAGGGCATGGCGAGCAGTACTTC	CASSLVAGHGEQYF
once	TRBD2	TRBJ2-7	TRBV7-2	TGTGCCAGCAGCAGGCGGGAGGGCCTCTACGAGCAGTACTTC	CASSRREGLYEQYF
-	-	TRBJ2-7	TRBV6-1	TGTGCCAGCAGTGAAGCGCTTCGGGGAGGTTACGAGCAGTACTTC	CASSEALRGGYEQYF
-	TRBD1	TRBJ2-5	TRBV5-4	TGTGCCAGCAGCGCCGGGACAGTACAAGAGACCCAGTACTTC	CASSAGTVQETQYF
-	-	TRBJ2-2	TRBV2	TGTGCCAGCACCCCCAGAAGCACCGGGGAGCTGTTTTTT	CASTPRSTGELFF
-	TRBD1	TRBJ1-6	TRBV19	TGTGCCAGTAGCATGGACAGGGGGCCAAATTCACCCCTCCACTTT	CASSMDRGPNSPLHF
-	-	TRBJ2-2	TRBV18	TGTGCCAGCTCGGCGGTACTGCCACCGAACACCGGGGAGCTGTTTTTT	CASSAVLPPNTGELFF
-	-	TRBJ2-3	TRBV6-2/TRBV6-3	TGTGCCAGCAGTTACGTGCGGATCACAGATACGCAGTATTTT	CASSYVRITDTQYF
-	TRBD1	TRBJ2-1	TRBV5-1	TGCGCCAGCAGCTTGGGGTGGACAGGGAACAATGAGCAGTTCTTC	CASSLGWTGNNEQFF
-	TRBD2	TRBJ2-1	TRBV5-1	TGCGCCAGCAGCTCGGAGCGGGGGGGCCTCAATGAGCAGTTCTTC	CASSSERGGLNEQFF
-	TRBD1	TRBJ1-1	TRBV11-1	TGTGCCAGCAACCTAGAGGGGGCTGACACTGAAGCTTTCTTT	CASNLEGADTEAFF
-	-	TRBJ2-1	TRBV5-1	TGCGCCAGCAGCTTGGTCGGAGGGACCAATGAGCAGTTCTTC	CASSLVGGTNEQFF
-	-	TRBJ1-1	TRBV11-3	TGTGCCAGCAGCTCTGAGGTCTTGGACACTGAAGCTTTCTTT	CASSSEVLDTEAFF
once	-	TRBJ1-4	TRBV28	TGTGCCAGCAGTTTACGGGGGGAAAATGAAAAACTGTTTTTT	CASSLRGENEKLFF
once	-	TRBJ2-7	TRBV18	TGTGCCAGCTCACCATTTGAAGTTGCGGAGGGCCACGAGCAGTACTTC	CASSPFEVAEGHEQYF
-	-	TRBJ1-5	TRBV10-2	TGCGCCAGCACACAGGGCGCGGATAGCAATCAGCCCCAGCATTTT	CASTQGADSNQPQHF
-	-	TRBJ1-2	TRBV28	TGTGCCAGCAGTTTAACCGGCCTCGGAGGCTATGGCTACACCTTC	CASSLTGLGGYGYTF
-	TRBD1	TRBJ2-5	TRBV5-1	TGCGCCAGCAGCACCCGGGACAGCTACATGAAGACCCAGTACTTC	CASSTRDSYMKTQYF
-	-	TRBJ2-1	TRBV7-2	TGTGCCAGCAGCCGTGGGGGGAATGAGCAGTTCTTC	CASSRGGNEQFF
-	TRBD1	TRBJ2-7	TRBV5-1	TGCGCCAGCAGCTTGGGACAGGGGGTAATCAACGAGCAGTACTTC	CASSLGQGVINEQYF
-	-	TRBJ2-1	TRBV15	TGTGCCACCAGCAGCCCCCTCAGGCAGGGTTCCTACAATGAGCAGTTCTTC	CATSSPLRQGSYNEQFF
-	-	TRBJ1-1	TRBV7-2	TGTGCCAGCAGCCCCTCTGGGCACAGGCGGGGTAACACTGAAGCTTTCTTT	CASSPSGHRRGNTEAFF